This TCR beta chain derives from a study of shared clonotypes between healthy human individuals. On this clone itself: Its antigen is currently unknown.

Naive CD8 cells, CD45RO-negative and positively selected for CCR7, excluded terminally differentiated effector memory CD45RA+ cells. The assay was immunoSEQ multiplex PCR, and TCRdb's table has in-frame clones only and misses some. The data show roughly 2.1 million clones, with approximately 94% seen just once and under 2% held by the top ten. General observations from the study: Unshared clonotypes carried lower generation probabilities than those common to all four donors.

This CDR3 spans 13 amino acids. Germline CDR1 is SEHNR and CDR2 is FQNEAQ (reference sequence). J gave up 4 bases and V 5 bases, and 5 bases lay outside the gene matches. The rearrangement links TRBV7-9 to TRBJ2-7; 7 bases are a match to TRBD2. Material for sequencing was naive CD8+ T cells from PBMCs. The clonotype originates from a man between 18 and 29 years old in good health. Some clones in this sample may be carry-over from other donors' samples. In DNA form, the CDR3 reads TGTGCCAGCAGCCCAGGACTAGTTTACGAGCAGTACTTC. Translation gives CASSPGLVYEQYF.